These 5 T cell receptor beta chains share one sample of origin, sequenced in a study of tumor and adjacent non-tumor tissue in lung cancer. The template was RNA from unsorted bulk tissue. Distant lung tissue was collected more than 3 cm away from the tumor edge. TCRbeta libraries were built with three rounds of nested PCR, modified from ARM-PCR. TCRdb used MiXCR to reprocess the multiplex PCR reads, holding one entry per CDR3 protein. The sample includes approximately 110,000 distinct CDR3 sequences, about 63% of them seen just once. Source material: distant non-tumor lung tissue. These receptors originate from a man aged 55 to 70 with non-small cell lung cancer.

This clonotype came up many times. The chain recombines TRBV30 with TRBJ1-4; D gene uncertain. The V end was cut by 2 bases, the J end by 7 bases, with 11 bases between. Per the germline V gene, CDR1 is GTSNPN and CDR2 is SVGIG (reference sequence). This CDR3 contains 13 residues. The CDR3: CAWSILSGEKLFF. In DNA form, the CDR3 reads TGTGCCTGGAGTATCCTAAGCGGTGAAAAACTGTTTTTT.

The chain employs TRBV13 and TRBJ2-7; a weak D match, TRBD2 (6 bases). Looked up from germline, CDR1 is PRHDT and CDR2 is FYEKMQ (reference sequence). The CDR3 covers 14 residues. With 4 bases removed from V and 4 bases from J, the gap between germline ends came to 14 bases. CDR3 DNA sequence: TGTGCCAGCAGCTCCATTCCTGGAGGGTACGAGCAGTACTTC. Translated, it gives CASSSIPGGYEQYF.

As to this clonotype: Sequence at one end of the junction differs from germline and may be a read error. The rearrangement uses TRBV11-3 and TRBJ2-2; possible D gene TRBD2, 5 bases. Germline assignment: CDR1 SGHNT and CDR2 YENEEA. The length of the CDR3 is 13 residues. As DNA, the CDR3 is TGTGCCAGCATCTTAGTCACAGTCGGGGAGCTGATTTTT. It is translated as CASILVTVGELIF.

There are many counts of this clonotype. The chain uses TRBV12-3 or TRBV12-4 and TRBJ2-3; 7 nucleotides agree with TRBD2. J was trimmed by 6 bases and V by 4 bases; bases with no gene match: 13. This CDR3 spans 16 amino acids. The CDR3 DNA follows: TGTGCCAGCAGTTCCGACTTGTGGGGGGGACGTGATACGCAGTATTTT. Its translation: CASSSDLWGGRDTQYF.

The chain employs TRBV11-2 and TRBJ1-2, with D perhaps matching TRBD1 (5 bases). Trimming took off 6 bases at V and 3 bases at J, with 14 bases between the two ends. From germline, CDR1 is SGHAT and CDR2 FQNNGV. This CDR3 spans 14 amino acids. CDR3 bases: TGTGCCAGCAGTCGGCGGGGGGGGGACTATGGCTACACCTTC. Protein sequence: CASSRRGGDYGYTF. The variable domain in full, completed from reference TRBV11-2 and TRBJ1-2, reads EAGVAQSPRYKIIEKRQSVAFWCNPISGHATLYWYQQILGQGPKLLIQFQNNGVVDDSQLPKDRFSAERLKGVDSTLKIQPAKLEDSAVYLCASSRRGGDYGYTFGSGTRLTVV.